This paragraph reports one T cell receptor (beta chain). This clone's antigen is unknown. No base quality values were provided; no much bigger clone lies one nucleotide off. This record belongs to a study of blood T cell repertoires in COVID-19 (dated by TCRdb to 2020 to 2022). As for the study more broadly: Samples from collaborators originated in the United States, Italy and Spain and spanned both the acute and convalescent phases of COVID-19. The material from the prospective study consisted of cDNA or gDNA derived from T cells, B-cell-depleted T cells, or PBMCs. Subjects who had been exposed to COVID-19, were actively infected with it, or had recovered from it provided the deeply sampled blood TCRbeta repertoires that made up the dataset. The repertoires were made available in a free public database intended to serve as a resource for research on the immune response to SARS-CoV-2. The samples were drawn from the first 160 participants of the ongoing ImmuneRACE study and from some 1,300 subjects provided by 6 global collaborators. Sample metadata almost always included a de-identified subject ID, COVID-19 status, age in years and sex. Where available, HLA class I and class II types were obtained from metadata supplied by the sample provider rather than from assay-based typing.

Whole blood was collected in K2EDTA tubes by collaborating institutions according to the institutions' own protocols. For TCRbeta analysis, collaborators shipped samples as frozen whole blood, isolated PBMCs, or DNA extracted from either of those sample types. The immunoSEQ Assay, a bias-controlled multiplex PCR, was used to amplify TCRbeta CDR3 regions from genomic DNA. Per the source publication's procedure: Within the assay, amplification of reference gene primers was used to estimate how many nucleated cells each sample contained. To quantify the absolute abundance of each unique TCRbeta CDR3 rearrangement, sequence reads were collapsed and filtered. Productive Simpson clonality was computed per sample as the square root of Simpson's diversity index over productive rearrangements. Entries here come from immuneACCESS through TCRdb and include only in-frame sequences with V and J called. Some clones fail to appear in such tables; in the studies checked, an unresolved V gene covers under half of the shortfall, and the cause of the remainder is unknown. V and J calls and clone size come straight from that table; D and trimming were deduced from the DNA. This sample lists 50,000 to 75,000 clones; about nine tenths were detected once. The ten largest make up 8.6% of the sample.

The CDR1 and CDR2 encoded by the germline V gene are ENHRY and SYGVKD. The junction shows trimming of 4 bases on V and 0 bases on J, plus 4 bases between the germline ends. Measured from the cysteine to the phenylalanine, the CDR3 is 13 residues long. The only DNA kept is the CDR3, 39 bases in frame from the first base. The paper's findings and limits, for the study overall: The amount of clinical and demographic metadata varied by source and participant and was provided uncurated.

This chain joins TRBV10-3 to TRBJ1-3, with no reliable assignment of the D segment. Sequencing was performed on peripheral blood. This TCR derives from a human donor in a cohort sampled during active COVID-19. The CDR3 region has the sequence CAISGASGNTIYF. The sequenced DNA: TGTGCCATCAGTGGGGCCTCTGGAAACACCATATATTTT.